The 15 T cell receptor beta chains in this list originate from one sample, sequenced in a study of beta chain features in type 1 diabetes. Study-wide findings and caveats: Shortening of TCRB CDR3s, moderate but significant, appeared in all four CD4+ subsets of Type 1 diabetes patients.

Since all of the isolated RNA was reverse transcribed, expressed TCRB transcripts were what got sequenced. Only in-frame clones appear in the TCRdb table, and some are missing; sequencing was by immunoSEQ multiplex PCR. The repertoire consists of approximately 260,000 clones, with around 21% occurring once and the leading ten covering less than 0.035%. The antigens of these receptors remain unknown. The sequenced material came from naive CD4+ T cells from blood. The receptors originated from a woman aged 40 to 49 with type 1 diabetes.

CDR3: CSVVEGAPFGYTF. CDR3 bases: TGCAGCGTTGTGGAGGGGGCGCCTTTCGGCTACACCTTC. The chain uses TRBV29-1 and TRBJ1-2; 7 positions match TRBD1. V lost 4 bases and J lost 8; bases outside the gene matches: 10. The CDR3 has 13 amino acids. CDR1 is SQVTM and CDR2 is ANQGSEA in the germline V gene.

This sequence joins TRBV7-2 and TRBJ1-5; D remains unclear. The length of the CDR3 is 13 residues. Germline V gives CDR1 SGHTA, CDR2 FQGNSA. The V end lost 3 bases, the J end lost 5 bases, and 8 bases lay between the germline ends. CDR3 DNA: TGTGCCAGCAGCTTCTCGGCGGATCAGCCCCAGCATTTT. Translation: CASSFSADQPQHF. Full variable domain (missing parts from reference TRBV7-2 and TRBJ1-5): GAGVSQSPSNKVTEKGKDVELRCDPISGHTALYWYRQSLGQGLEFLIYFQGNSAPDKSGLPSDRFSAERTGGSVSTLTIQRTQQEDSAVYLCASSFSADQPQHFGDGTRLSIL.

V is TRBV19 and J is TRBJ1-6, with 10 bases that match TRBD1. Germline trimming cut 7 bases from V and 7 bases from J; bases unmatched to any gene: 7. This CDR3 spans 15 amino acids. Germline CDR1 and CDR2: LNHDA and SQIVND (reference sequence). CDR3 bases: TGTGCCAGTAAAACTCCGGGACAGGGGAATTCACCCCTCCACTTT. Its protein is CASKTPGQGNSPLHF.

This clone has just a few counts. The chain recombines TRBV19 with TRBJ1-5; D unresolved. The V and J ends lost 3 bases and 7 bases respectively, with 13 bases between them. This CDR3 has 14 amino acids. Germline V gene lookup returns CDR1 LNHDA and CDR2 SQIVND (reference sequence). The CDR3 bases are TGTGCCAGTAGTATCAAGCCGGGAGCCCAGCCCCAGCATTTT. This sequence encodes CASSIKPGAQPQHF.

The chain couples TRBV6-4 to TRBJ1-6; the D is unclear. Germline lookup yields CDR1 MRHNA and CDR2 SNTAGT. V was shortened by 4 bases and J by 10 bases, with 14 bases between the two germline ends. This CDR3 is 14 amino acids long. Here the CDR3 reads CASSAKEGESPLHF. CDR3 DNA: TGTGCCAGCAGTGCGAAGGAAGGAGAGTCACCCCTCCACTTT.

In this sample, this clone turned up a few times. The chain carries TRBV7-9 and TRBJ2-3, with 9 bases fitting TRBD1. V was clipped by 4 bases and J by 5 bases; unmatched bases: 13. The CDR3 runs to 17 residues. Germline-derived CDR1 and CDR2 are SEHNR and FQNEAQ (reference sequence). The CDR3 region has the DNA TGTGCCAGCAGCTCCCCCCCGGAGGACAGGGGAAGAGATACGCAGTATTTT. This codes for CASSSPPEDRGRDTQYF. Using reference TRBV7-9 and TRBJ2-3 for the parts outside the CDR3, the full variable domain is DTGVSQNPRHKITKRGQNVTFRCDPISEHNRLYWYRQTLGQGPEFLTYFQNEAQLEKSRLLSDRFSAERPKGSFSTLEIQRTEQGDSAMYLCASSSPPEDRGRDTQYFGPGTRLTVL.

V is TRBV28 and J is TRBJ1-1, with 7 bases lining up with TRBD1. The germline gives CDR1 MDHEN, CDR2 SYDVKM. The junction had 4 bases not matched to a gene; V was cut back by 1 base and J by 8 bases. The CDR3 is 13 amino acids. The CDR3 region is CASSLFRTGEAFF. The CDR3 DNA is TGTGCCAGCAGTTTATTCAGGACAGGCGAAGCTTTCTTT.

This clone was picked up a small number of times. The CDR3 sequence is CASSRDRNQPQHF. CDR3 nucleotide sequence: TGTGCCAGCAGTCGGGACAGAAATCAGCCCCAGCATTTT. The chain carries TRBV28 and TRBJ1-5; 7 nucleotides match TRBD1. The V gene's germline CDR1 is MDHEN and CDR2 SYDVKM. The ends lost 5 bases at V and 4 bases at J; junction bases unmatched: 2. The CDR3 covers 13 residues.

V gene TRBV29-1 combines with J gene TRBJ1-1, with D possibly being TRBD1 (5 bases). Trimming took off 7 bases at V and 2 bases at J, with 14 bases between the two ends. CDR3 length: 13 amino acids. Germline V CDR1 and CDR2: SQVTM, ANQGSEA. The CDR3 DNA follows: TGCAGCGCCGCACCGGGACTCAACACTGAAGCTTTCTTT. It specifies CSAAPGLNTEAFF.

This clone was seen a few times. This sequence joins TRBV5-4 and TRBJ2-3; 7 positions agree with TRBD2. This CDR3 comprises 14 residues. Germline CDR1 SGHNT, CDR2 YYREEE (reference sequence). V was clipped by 5 bases and J by 5 bases; unmatched bases: 8. The CDR3 DNA is TGTGCCAGCAGGGGCGGGAGATCGATAGATACGCAGTATTTT. It encodes CASRGGRSIDTQYF.

The chain employs TRBV11-3 and TRBJ1-1; tentatively, D is TRBD1 (6 bases). The germline CDR1 and CDR2 sequences are SGHNT and YENEEA. This CDR3 comprises 15 residues. V shed 3 bases and J shed 6 bases, with 17 bases lying between them. The CDR3 DNA sequence: TGTGCCAGCAGCTTGGGACAAGGTAAAAGCGCTGAAGCTTTCTTT. It is translated as CASSLGQGKSAEAFF.

This clone was detected once. The chain couples TRBV28 to TRBJ1-2; D is uncertain. Per the germline V gene, CDR1 is MDHEN and CDR2 is SYDVKM. The length of the CDR3 is 16 residues. Trimming took 5 bases from V and 1 from J, leaving 17 bases between them. CDR3 nucleotides: TGTGCCAGCAGTCCCGTTACAATCCTGATTAACTATGGCTACACCTTC. This codes for CASSPVTILINYGYTF.

The rearrangement links TRBV7-8 to TRBJ2-5; weak D call: TRBD1 (5 bases). Germline V gene sequence: CDR1 SGHVS, CDR2 FQNEAQ. V shed 3 bases and J shed 4 bases, with 12 bases lying between them. The CDR3 length is 14 residues. The CDR3 loop reads CASSLVSGSETQYF. CDR3 sequence (DNA): TGTGCCAGCAGCTTGGTCTCAGGGTCAGAGACCCAGTACTTC.

The J gene is TRBJ2-5, the V gene TRBV30; weak D call: TRBD2 (6 bases). This CDR3 region has 13 residues. The germline V gene encodes CDR1 GTSNPN and CDR2 SVGIG (reference sequence). V was pared by 0 bases and J by 4 bases, with 9 bases between. The CDR3 sequence: CAWSVGGPETQYF. Here the CDR3 DNA reads TGTGCCTGGAGTGTAGGAGGGCCAGAGACCCAGTACTTC.

V is TRBV4-3 and J is TRBJ2-5; 8 bases line up with TRBD1. J lost 5 bases, V lost 0 bases, and 8 bases had no gene match. The CDR3 has 16 amino acids. Germline assignment: CDR1 LGHNA and CDR2 YSLEER. The CDR3 sequence is CASSQDPRQGSETQYF. The CDR3 DNA is TGCGCCAGCAGCCAAGATCCCAGACAGGGGTCGGAGACCCAGTACTTC.